Following are 24 T cell receptor beta chains from one sample sequenced in a study of identical twins. TCRdb passed the 5' RACE reads through MiXCR, listing each CDR3 protein once. The table has about 550,000 distinct CDR3 sequences, approximately 20% seen once; the top ten hold approximately 0.5%. The sample was also linked to a second study, of yellow fever vaccine responses in identical twins.

The source material was CD4+ T cells sorted from blood. The receptors come from a woman under 30 in good health.

In this sample, this clonotype turned up a few times. This sequence joins TRBV7-9 and TRBJ2-1; no clear D gene. This CDR3 comprises 15 residues. V was pared by 5 bases and J by 6 bases, with 17 bases between. The germline V gene has CDR1 SEHNR and CDR2 FQNEAQ (reference sequence). The CDR3 DNA follows: TGTGCCAGCAGCCCCAGGAGTTCGGTGGCCAATGAGCAGTTCTTC. Translated: CASSPRSSVANEQFF. Full variable domain (outside the CDR3, taken from reference TRBV7-9 and TRBJ2-1): DTGVSQNPRHKITKRGQNVTFRCDPISEHNRLYWYRQTLGQGPEFLTYFQNEAQLEKSRLLSDRFSAERPKGSFSTLEIQRTEQGDSAMYLCASSPRSSVANEQFFGPGTRLTVL.

V is TRBV29-1 and J is TRBJ2-5; 13 nucleotides match TRBD2. CDR1 is SQVTM, CDR2 ANQGSEA, per germline. With V trimmed by 4 bases and J by 4 bases, 0 bases remained unmatched. The CDR3 sequence is 13 residues long. In DNA, the CDR3 is TGCAGCGTTGGACTAGCGGGGGGAGAGACCCAGTACTTC. This translates into CSVGLAGGETQYF.

J is TRBJ2-3 and V is TRBV16; weak D call: TRBD1 (6 bases). This CDR3 has 14 residues. Germline V CDR1 and CDR2: KGHSY, FQNENV. V lost 8 bases and J lost 4, with 16 bases in between. The CDR3 protein is CASLKGVSSDTQYF. In DNA, the CDR3 is TGTGCCAGCCTGAAGGGGGTGAGTTCAGATACGCAGTATTTT.

In this sample, this clonotype turned up a few times. The chain joins TRBV6-2 or TRBV6-3 to TRBJ2-3; TRBD2 agrees at 12 bases. The germline V gene encodes CDR1 MNHEY and CDR2 SVGEGT. The CDR3 runs to 16 residues. V gave up 6 bases and J gave up 9 bases; unmatched junction bases: 13. This CDR3 is CASRTSGRGGPGTQYF. CDR3 DNA sequence: TGTGCCAGCAGGACTAGCGGGAGAGGGGGCCCAGGAACGCAGTATTTT.

This clonotype was found a few times. This chain connects TRBV7-3 to TRBJ1-5; 9 bases agree with TRBD1. The CDR3 loop spans 14 amino acids. The V gene end was trimmed by 5 bases and the J gene end by 5 bases; junction bases not matched to a gene: 4. Germline lookup yields CDR1 SGHTA and CDR2 FQGTGA. The CDR3 DNA follows: TGTGCCAGCAGCGGGGACAGGGTTGATCAGCCCCAGCATTTT. As protein: CASSGDRVDQPQHF.

J is TRBJ2-7 and V is TRBV7-9; 8 bases agree with TRBD2. V lost 5 bases to trimming and J lost 0 bases; unmatched junction nucleotides: 9. This CDR3 region has 16 residues. Germline-derived CDR1 and CDR2 are SEHNR and FQNEAQ (reference sequence). CDR3: CASSREGPRSSYEQYV. CDR3 DNA: TGTGCCAGCAGCCGGGAGGGGCCCCGAAGCTCCTACGAGCAGTACGTC.

V and J are TRBV15 and TRBJ2-1, with D possibly matching TRBD2 (6 bases). Trimming removed 3 bases from V and 9 bases from J, with 6 bases in between. Germline V gene lookup returns CDR1 LNHNV and CDR2 YYDKDF (reference sequence). This CDR3 has 11 amino acids. The DNA of the CDR3 is TGTGCCACCAGCAGGGGGGGTGAGCAGTTCTTC. It yields the protein CATSRGGEQFF.

The chain links TRBV15 to TRBJ2-1, with D possibly matching TRBD2 (5 bases). Germline loops: CDR1 LNHNV, CDR2 YYDKDF (reference sequence). This CDR3 spans 15 amino acids. V gave up 0 bases and J gave up 5 bases, with 11 bases separating them. The CDR3 region is CATSRDRWRDNEQFF. In DNA, the CDR3 is TGTGCCACCAGCAGAGATCGATGGCGGGACAATGAGCAGTTCTTC.

The chain links TRBV20-1 to TRBJ1-6, with D possibly being TRBD1 (5 bases). There are 14 residues in the CDR3. The germline V and J ends were trimmed by 1 base and 7 bases, with 11 bases remaining between them. Germline V CDR1 and CDR2: DFQATT, SNEGSKA (reference sequence). The CDR3, as DNA: TGCAGTGCTAGAGTTGAGGGGCCGAATTCACCCCTCCACTTT. It codes for CSARVEGPNSPLHF.

The DNA of the CDR3 is TGTGCCACCAGTGATTTTGGACAGGGTGGGGAGACCCAGTACTTC. The encoded protein is CATSDFGQGGETQYF. V usage is TRBV24-1 and J usage is TRBJ2-5, with 8 bases matching TRBD1. Per the germline V gene, CDR1 is KGHDR and CDR2 is SFDVKD. The CDR3 is 15 residues long. V was pared by 1 base and J by 5 bases, with 5 bases of the junction left unmatched.

The chain has TRBV7-8 and TRBJ2-1, with D possibly TRBD1 on 6 matching bases. V lost 5 bases to trimming and J lost 4 bases, with 18 bases between them. Germline lookup yields CDR1 SGHVS and CDR2 FQNEAQ. This CDR3 spans 16 amino acids. This CDR3 reads CASSPPRDTLYNEQFF. The CDR3, as DNA: TGTGCCAGCAGCCCCCCGAGGGACACCCTATACAATGAGCAGTTCTTC.

This clonotype has only a few counts. The chain has TRBV5-1 and TRBJ1-5; a possible D gene is TRBD1 (5 bases). This CDR3 has 15 residues. Per germline, CDR1 SGHRS and CDR2 YFSETQ. V was shortened by 0 bases and J by 1 base, with 8 bases between the two germline ends. This CDR3 is CASSLGTQSNQPQHF. CDR3 in DNA: TGCGCCAGCAGCTTGGGGACACAAAGCAATCAGCCCCAGCATTTT.

This clonotype turned up a few times. This chain connects TRBV28 to TRBJ2-2; 9 bases map to TRBD1. The CDR3 runs 16 residues. Per the germline V gene, CDR1 is MDHEN and CDR2 is SYDVKM. V shed 6 bases, J shed 6 bases, and the junction held 11 bases outside the gene matches. The CDR3 DNA follows: TGTGCCAGCAGGTCAGGGACAGGGATAGCGGCCGGGGAGCTGTTTTTT. This translates into CASRSGTGIAAGELFF.

The chain couples TRBV27 to TRBJ2-2; D may be TRBD1 or TRBD2 (6 bases each). Germline CDR1 is MNHEY and CDR2 is SMNVEV (reference sequence). The CDR3 sequence is 16 residues long. The ends were cut back, 4 bases at V and 4 bases at J, with 16 bases in the middle. CDR3: CASSSRQEGGTGELFF. The CDR3 DNA reads as TGTGCCAGCAGTTCCCGACAGGAGGGTGGCACCGGGGAGCTGTTTTTT.

This clonotype came up a few times. The chain links TRBV12-3 or TRBV12-4 to TRBJ1-2, with D hard to call. Deletions cut 1 base from V and 6 bases from J, with 12 bases between. The CDR3 has 14 amino acids. The CDR3 spells CASSLGPLNNGYTF. The CDR3 DNA follows: TGTGCCAGCAGTTTAGGTCCCCTTAATAATGGCTACACCTTC.

The V gene is TRBV28, the J gene TRBJ2-7; 8 positions agree with TRBD1. CDR1 is MDHEN and CDR2 is SYDVKM in the germline V gene. The trim removed 3 bases at V and 0 bases at J, leaving 4 bases unmatched. This CDR3 spans 15 amino acids. CDR3: CASSFRQGLSYEQYV. The CDR3 DNA follows: TGTGCCAGCAGTTTTAGACAGGGGCTCTCCTACGAGCAGTACGTC.

Only a few counts were recorded for this clonotype. The chain has TRBV5-1 and TRBJ2-2, with 8 bases identical to TRBD1. Trimming at V came to 5 bases and at J to 5 bases, leaving 8 bases not matched to a gene. Germline V gene sequence: CDR1 SGHRS, CDR2 YFSETQ. This CDR3 comprises 15 residues. The CDR3, as DNA: TGCGCCAGCAGTGCTGGACAGGGCGAAACCGGGGAGCTGTTTTTT. It yields the protein CASSAGQGETGELFF.

This clonotype has more than one count but fewer than ten. The chain uses TRBV19 and TRBJ2-3; D assignment may be TRBD1 or TRBD2 (5 bases each). This CDR3 contains 13 residues. Germline CDR1 and CDR2: LNHDA and SQIVND (reference sequence). Trimming left V 3 bases short and J 8 bases short, with 12 bases between. The DNA of the CDR3 is TGTGCCAGTAGTATCAAGGGGACCGGTACGCAGTATTTT. Translating it yields CASSIKGTGTQYF.

The V call is TRBV12-3 or TRBV12-4, the J call TRBJ2-3; TRBD1 aligns across 7 bases. The CDR3 extends over 15 amino acids. V lost 4 bases and J lost 3; bases outside the gene matches: 7. CDR3 in amino acids: CASSSDRRRTDTQYF. CDR3 DNA sequence: TGTGCCAGCAGTTCGGACAGGAGGAGAACAGATACGCAGTATTTT.

Ten or more counts support this clonotype. The chain is built from TRBV9 and TRBJ2-1, with TRBD2 identical over 7 bases. The germline CDR1 and CDR2 sequences are SGDLS and YYNGEE. The trim removed 4 bases at V and 7 bases at J, leaving 14 bases unmatched. This CDR3 has 16 residues. CDR3 nucleotides: TGTGCCAGCAGCCCGCGGACTAGTCCAGCCTCAAATGAGCAGTTCTTC. It specifies CASSPRTSPASNEQFF.

This clonotype appeared a few times. The chain uses TRBV24-1 and TRBJ2-1, with D tentatively TRBD1 or TRBD2 (5 bases each). This CDR3 is 16 amino acids long. V was clipped by 3 bases and J by 10 bases, with 21 bases between them. Germline V gene lookup returns CDR1 KGHDR and CDR2 SFDVKD. This CDR3 is CATSDPLGDIRTEQFF. The CDR3 DNA reads TGTGCCACCAGTGATCCCCTGGGAGACATCAGGACAGAGCAGTTCTTC.

The chain joins TRBV28 to TRBJ2-7; TRBD2 aligns across 8 bases. This CDR3 comprises 14 residues. Germline trimming cut 5 bases from V and 1 base from J; bases unmatched to any gene: 4. Germline values: CDR1 MDHEN, CDR2 SYDVKM. The chain's CDR3 is CASSSGRGSYEQYF. The CDR3 DNA reads as TGTGCCAGCAGTAGCGGGAGAGGATCCTACGAGCAGTACTTC.

The count of this clonotype is one. The chain recombines TRBV20-1 with TRBJ2-7; D may correspond to TRBD1 or TRBD2 (5 bases each). Trimming shortened V by 0 bases and J by 3 bases, and 9 bases separated the two germline ends. The CDR3 loop spans 13 amino acids. Germline lookup yields CDR1 DFQATT and CDR2 SNEGSKA (reference sequence). The CDR3 bases are TGCAGTGCTAGAGAAACAGGAGGCTACGAGCAGTACTTC. This encodes CSARETGGYEQYF.

The table lists this clonotype with a few counts. The gene calls are TRBV12-3 or TRBV12-4 and TRBJ2-7; TRBD1 agrees at 12 bases. CDR3 length: 17 residues. Trimming cost V 4 bases and J 7 bases; bases outside gene matches: 14. Here the CDR3 reads CASSSFLKGQGAREQYF. The CDR3 nucleotides read TGTGCCAGCAGTTCTTTCCTGAAGGGACAGGGGGCCCGTGAGCAGTACTTC.